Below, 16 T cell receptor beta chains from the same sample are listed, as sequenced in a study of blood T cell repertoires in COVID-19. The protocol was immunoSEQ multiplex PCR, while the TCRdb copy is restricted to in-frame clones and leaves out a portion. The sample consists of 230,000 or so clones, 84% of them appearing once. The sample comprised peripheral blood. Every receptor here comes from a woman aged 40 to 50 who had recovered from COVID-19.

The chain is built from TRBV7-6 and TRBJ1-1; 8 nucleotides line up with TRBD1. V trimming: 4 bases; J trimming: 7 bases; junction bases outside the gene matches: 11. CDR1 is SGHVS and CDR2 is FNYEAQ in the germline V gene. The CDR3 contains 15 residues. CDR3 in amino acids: CASSSIDRGRDEAFF. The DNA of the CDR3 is TGTGCCAGCAGCTCTATTGACAGGGGCCGGGATGAAGCTTTCTTT.

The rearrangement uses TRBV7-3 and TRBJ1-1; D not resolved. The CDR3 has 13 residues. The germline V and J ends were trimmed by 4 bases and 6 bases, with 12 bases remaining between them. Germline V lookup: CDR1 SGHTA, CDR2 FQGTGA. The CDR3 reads CASSSDRSAEAFF. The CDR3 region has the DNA TGTGCCAGCAGCTCAGACCGGAGCGCTGAAGCTTTCTTT. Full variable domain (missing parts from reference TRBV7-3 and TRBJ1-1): GAGVSQTPSNKVTEKGKYVELRCDPISGHTALYWYRQSLGQGPEFLIYFQGTGAADDSGLPNDRFFAVRPEGSVSTLKIQRTERGDSAVYLCASSSDRSAEAFFGQGTRLTVV.

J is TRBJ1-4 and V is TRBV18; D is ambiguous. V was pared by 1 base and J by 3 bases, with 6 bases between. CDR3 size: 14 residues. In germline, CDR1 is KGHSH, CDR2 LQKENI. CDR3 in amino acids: CASSPRGANEKLFF. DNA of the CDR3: TGTGCCAGCTCACCACGAGGAGCTAATGAAAAACTGTTTTTT. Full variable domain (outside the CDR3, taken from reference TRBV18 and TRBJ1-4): NAGVMQNPRHLVRRRGQEARLRCSPMKGHSHVYWYRQLPEEGLKFMVYLQKENIIDESGMPKERFSAEFPKEGPSILRIQQVVRGDSAAYFCASSPRGANEKLFFGSGTQLSVL.

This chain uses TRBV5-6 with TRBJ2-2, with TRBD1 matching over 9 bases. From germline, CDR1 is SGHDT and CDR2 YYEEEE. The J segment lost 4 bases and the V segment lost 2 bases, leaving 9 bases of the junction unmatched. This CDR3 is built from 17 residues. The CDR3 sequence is CASSFLQGAGFTGELFF. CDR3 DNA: TGTGCCAGCAGCTTCCTACAGGGGGCAGGCTTCACCGGGGAGCTGTTTTTT.

CDR3: CASSLGSLVAGYTF. For the CDR3, the DNA is TGTGCCAGCAGCTTAGGGAGCCTTGTGGCTGGCTACACCTTC. The rearrangement links TRBV11-2 to TRBJ1-2; the D is unclear. The CDR3 totals 14 residues. Trimming stripped 1 base from V and 7 bases from J, with 13 bases between. Germline V lookup: CDR1 SGHAT, CDR2 FQNNGV.

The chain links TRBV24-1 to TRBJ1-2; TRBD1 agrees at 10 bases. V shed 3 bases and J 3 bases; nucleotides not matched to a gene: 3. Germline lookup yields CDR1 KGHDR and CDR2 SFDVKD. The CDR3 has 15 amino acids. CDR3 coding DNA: TGTGCCACCAGTGATCCCGGACAGGGGGACTATGGCTACACCTTC. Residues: CATSDPGQGDYGYTF.

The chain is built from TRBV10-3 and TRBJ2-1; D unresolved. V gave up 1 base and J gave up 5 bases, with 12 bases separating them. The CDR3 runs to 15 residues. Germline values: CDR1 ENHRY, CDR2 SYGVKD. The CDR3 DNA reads TGTGCCATCAGTGAGTTCGGAGCGCTCGACAATGAGCAGTTCTTC. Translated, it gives CAISEFGALDNEQFF.

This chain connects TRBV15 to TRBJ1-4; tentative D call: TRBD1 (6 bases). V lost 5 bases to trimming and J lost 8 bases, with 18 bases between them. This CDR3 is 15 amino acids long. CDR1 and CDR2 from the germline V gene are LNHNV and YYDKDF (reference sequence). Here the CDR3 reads CATSEDGRGTEKLFF. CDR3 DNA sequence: TGTGCCACCAGCGAAGATGGGAGGGGGACGGAAAAACTGTTTTTT.

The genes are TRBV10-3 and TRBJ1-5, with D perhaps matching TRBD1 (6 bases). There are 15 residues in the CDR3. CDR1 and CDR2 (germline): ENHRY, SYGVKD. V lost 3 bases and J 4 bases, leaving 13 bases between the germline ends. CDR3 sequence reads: CAISDSGTFNQPQHF. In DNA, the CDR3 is TGTGCCATCAGTGACTCCGGGACATTTAATCAGCCCCAGCATTTT.

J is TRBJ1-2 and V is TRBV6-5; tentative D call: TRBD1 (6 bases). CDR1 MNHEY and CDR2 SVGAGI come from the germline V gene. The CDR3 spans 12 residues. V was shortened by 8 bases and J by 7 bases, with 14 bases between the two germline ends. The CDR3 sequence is CASVLTGFGYTF. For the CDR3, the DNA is TGTGCCAGCGTCCTAACAGGGTTTGGCTACACCTTC.

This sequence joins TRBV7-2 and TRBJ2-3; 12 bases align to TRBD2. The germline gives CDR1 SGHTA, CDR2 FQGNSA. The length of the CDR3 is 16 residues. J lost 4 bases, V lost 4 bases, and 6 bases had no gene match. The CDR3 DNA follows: TGTGCCAGCAGCTCAAAACTAGCGGGGGGCCCAGATACGCAGTATTTT. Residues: CASSSKLAGGPDTQYF.

The CDR3 is CAWSHRNLYGYTF. CDR3 sequence (DNA): TGTGCCTGGAGTCACAGGAACCTCTATGGCTACACCTTC. The chain combines TRBV30 with TRBJ1-2; TRBD1 is a possible D gene (5 bases). Trimming pared 2 bases from V and 4 bases from J, leaving 11 bases between. The CDR3 has 13 amino acids. Germline V gene data show CDR1 as GTSNPN and CDR2 as SVGIG (reference sequence).

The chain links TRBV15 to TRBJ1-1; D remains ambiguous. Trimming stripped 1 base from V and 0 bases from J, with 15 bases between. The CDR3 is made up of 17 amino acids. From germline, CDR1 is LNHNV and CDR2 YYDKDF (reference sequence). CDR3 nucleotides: TGTGCCACCAGCAGAGGGAGAGAAGGCAGAATGAACACTGAAGCTTTCTTT. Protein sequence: CATSRGREGRMNTEAFF. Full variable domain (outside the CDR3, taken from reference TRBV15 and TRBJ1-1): DAMVIQNPRYQVTQFGKPVTLSCSQTLNHNVMYWYQQKSSQAPKLLFHYYDKDFNNEADTPDNFQSRRPNTSFCFLDIRSPGLGDTAMYLCATSRGREGRMNTEAFFGQGTRLTVV.

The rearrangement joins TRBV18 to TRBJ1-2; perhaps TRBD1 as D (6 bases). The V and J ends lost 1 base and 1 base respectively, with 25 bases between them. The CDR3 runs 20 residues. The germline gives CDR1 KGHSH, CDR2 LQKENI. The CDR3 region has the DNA TGTGCCAGCTCACCACTCCGGATAGGGCGGGGGGCACAAAATAACTATGGCTACACCTTC. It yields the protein CASSPLRIGRGAQNNYGYTF.

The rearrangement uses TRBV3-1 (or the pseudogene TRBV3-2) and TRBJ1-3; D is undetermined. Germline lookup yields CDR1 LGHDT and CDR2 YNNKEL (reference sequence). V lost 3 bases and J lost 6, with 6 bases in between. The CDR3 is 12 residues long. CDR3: CASSHRINTIYF. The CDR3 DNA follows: TGTGCCAGCAGCCACAGAATAAACACCATATATTTT.

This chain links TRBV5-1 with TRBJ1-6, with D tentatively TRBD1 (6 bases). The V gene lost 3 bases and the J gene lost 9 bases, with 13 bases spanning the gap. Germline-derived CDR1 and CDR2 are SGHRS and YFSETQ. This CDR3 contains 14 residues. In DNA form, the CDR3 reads TGCGCCAGCAGCTCTCGACAGGCGCCTTCACCCCTCCACTTT. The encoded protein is CASSSRQAPSPLHF.